A selection of T cell receptor beta chains follows, all from one sample in a study of early T cells in non-severe SARS-CoV-2 infection. TCRdb used MiXCR to reprocess the 5' RACE reads, holding one entry per CDR3 protein. The sample yields tens of thousands of distinct CDR3 sequences, roughly 7% seen once. Sequenced: whole blood. The receptor source for this set is an adult who was a healthcare worker with PCR-confirmed SARS-CoV-2 infection or an uninfected control (not recorded which). CDR3s include the opening cysteine and the closing phenylalanine or tryptophan. The D gene is left open where the match is weak. Not every row has a clone size; where given, it reads once, few, many or a size class.

v_gene	d_gene	j_gene	abundance	CDR3aa	CDR3nt
TRBV18	TRBD2	TRBJ2-2	few	CASPPGLADPLDSGELFF	TGTGCCAGCCCCCCGGGACTAGCGGATCCTCTTGACTCCGGGGAGCTGTTTTTT
TRBV12-3/TRBV12-4	NA	TRBJ1-2	NA	CASSRQVYGYTF	TGTGCCAGCAGCCGACAGGTCTATGGCTACACCTTC
TRBV29-1	TRBD2	TRBJ2-5	many	CSVEGALAGDLQETQYF	TGCAGCGTTGAAGGGGCACTAGCGGGGGACCTCCAAGAGACCCAGTACTTC
TRBV9	NA	TRBJ2-7	few	CASSPMDNTRLEQYF	TGTGCCAGCAGCCCGATGGATAATACCCGCCTCGAGCAGTACTTC
TRBV5-1	NA	TRBJ1-1	many	CASSSQGGPTEAFF	TGCGCCAGCAGCTCCCAGGGAGGGCCCACTGAAGCTTTCTTT
TRBV20-1	TRBD1	TRBJ1-5	few	CSVNRDRGTREPQHF	TGCAGTGTTAACCGGGACAGGGGGACAAGAGAGCCCCAGCATTTT
TRBV4-1	NA	TRBJ1-5	NA	CASSQDQGQPQHF	TGCGCCAGCAGCCAAGATCAGGGTCAGCCCCAGCATTTT
TRBV27	TRBD1	TRBJ1-5	NA	CASSSGQDQHF	TGTGCCAGCAGTTCCGGACAGGACCAGCATTTT
TRBV4-3	NA	TRBJ2-7	few	CASSQVQGSEQYF	TGCGCCAGCAGCCAAGTACAGGGATCCGAGCAGTACTTC
TRBV20-1	TRBD1	TRBJ1-6	many	CSAEDRASYNSPLHF	TGCAGTGCTGAGGACAGGGCTTCCTATAATTCACCCCTCCACTTT
TRBV10-3	TRBD2	TRBJ2-1	many	CATSGGATDEQFF	TGTGCCACCTCCGGGGGGGCGACGGATGAGCAGTTCTTC
TRBV10-3	TRBD1	TRBJ1-5	many	CAISGDRDNQPQHF	TGTGCCATCAGTGGGGACAGGGACAATCAGCCCCAGCATTTT
TRBV5-1	NA	TRBJ2-3	many	CASSLVSASADTQYF	TGCGCCAGCAGCTTGGTCTCAGCTAGCGCAGATACGCAGTATTTT
TRBV3-1	NA	TRBJ2-3	many	CASSPISEGNTQYF	TGTGCCAGCAGCCCTATCTCGGAGGGGAATACGCAGTATTTT
TRBV7-9	TRBD1	TRBJ1-1	many	CASSSRDRGRHTEAFF	TGTGCCAGCAGCTCCCGGGACAGGGGAAGGCACACTGAAGCTTTCTTT
TRBV5-6	TRBD2	TRBJ2-1	many	CASSWGLAAYNEQFF	TGTGCCAGCAGCTGGGGACTAGCGGCTTACAATGAGCAGTTCTTC
TRBV9	TRBD2	TRBJ2-2	NA	CASSVAPGEGIRGTGELFF	TGTGCCAGCAGCGTAGCTCCCGGGGAGGGGATTCGTGGCACCGGGGAGCTGTTTTTT
TRBV18	NA	TRBJ2-3	many	CASSPSDSVDTQYF	TGTGCCAGCTCACCATCGGATAGCGTGGATACGCAGTATTTT
TRBV12-3/TRBV12-4	NA	TRBJ2-7	NA	CASSLGLGRSYEQYF	TGTGCCAGCAGTTTAGGCCTGGGACGGTCCTACGAGCAGTACTTC
TRBV6-5	TRBD2	TRBJ2-4	many	CASSRAGVSKNIQYF	TGTGCCAGCAGCCGAGCGGGGGTGAGCAAAAACATTCAGTACTTC
TRBV7-2	TRBD2	TRBJ2-3	NA	CASSKSGGATDTQYF	TGTGCCAGCAGTAAGAGCGGGGGGGCCACAGATACGCAGTATTTT
TRBV6-2/TRBV6-3	NA	TRBJ2-7	NA	CASEGTRYEQYF	TGTGCCAGCGAGGGGACGCGCTACGAGCAGTACTTC
TRBV4-2	NA	TRBJ2-3	NA	CASSQDSVFSTDTQYF	TGTGCCAGCAGCCAAGATTCGGTCTTTAGCACAGATACGCAGTATTTT
TRBV27	TRBD2	TRBJ2-3	NA	CASTGEERGVTDTQYF	TGTGCCAGCACCGGAGAGGAGCGGGGGGTCACAGATACGCAGTATTTT
TRBV7-9	NA	TRBJ2-5	NA	CASSRVGIWTQYF	TGTGCCAGCAGCCGGGTTGGAATCTGGACCCAGTACTTC
TRBV20-1	TRBD1	TRBJ1-1	NA	CSAYGQGRGYEAFF	TGCAGTGCATACGGACAGGGGCGAGGGTATGAAGCTTTCTTT
TRBV12-3/TRBV12-4	TRBD2	TRBJ2-3	once	CASSSLAGGTDTQYF	TGTGCCAGCAGTTCGCTAGCGGGGGGCACAGATACGCAGTATTTT
TRBV7-2	NA	TRBJ1-1	few	CASSLRDSNMNTEAFF	TGTGCCAGCAGCTTAAGGGATTCCAATATGAACACTGAAGCTTTCTTT
TRBV6-2/TRBV6-3	TRBD1	TRBJ2-7	NA	CASSAGTDVREQYF	TGTGCCAGCAGCGCCGGGACAGACGTGCGGGAGCAGTACTTC
TRBV5-4	TRBD2	TRBJ2-1	NA	CASSLERGKGEQFF	TGTGCCAGCAGCTTAGAGCGGGGTAAGGGTGAGCAGTTCTTC
TRBV14	TRBD1	TRBJ2-7	many	CASSQDHVTGASYEQYF	TGTGCCAGCAGCCAAGATCATGTGACAGGGGCGTCCTACGAGCAGTACTTC
TRBV4-2	NA	TRBJ2-2	few	CASSSGGWNTGELFF	TGTGCCAGCAGCTCGGGCGGTTGGAACACCGGGGAGCTGTTTTTT
TRBV27	NA	TRBJ1-1	NA	CASSTLNTEAFF	TGTGCCAGCAGCACCTTGAACACTGAAGCTTTCTTT
TRBV7-9	NA	TRBJ1-3	few	CASSLGEVISGNTIYF	TGTGCCAGCAGCTTAGGGGAAGTGATCTCTGGAAACACCATATATTTT
TRBV29-1	TRBD1	TRBJ1-1	NA	CSVRTGDEAFF	TGCAGCGTACGGACAGGCGATGAAGCTTTCTTT
TRBV2	NA	TRBJ1-5	NA	CASGLSGQPQHF	TGTGCCAGCGGGTTATCGGGGCAGCCCCAGCATTTT
TRBV29-1	NA	TRBJ1-2	many	CSVVWPANYGYTF	TGCAGCGTTGTCTGGCCGGCGAACTATGGCTACACCTTC
TRBV7-9	NA	TRBJ1-4	NA	CATSFGGEKLFF	TGTGCCACCAGCTTCGGCGGGGAAAAACTGTTTTTT
TRBV11-2	NA	TRBJ2-3	few	CASSFPRGGSTDTQYF	TGTGCCAGCAGCTTCCCGCGGGGCGGTAGCACAGATACGCAGTATTTT
TRBV18	TRBD1	TRBJ2-2	many	CASSPRTGDGELFF	TGTGCCAGCTCACCCCGGACAGGGGACGGGGAGCTGTTTTTT
TRBV7-2	NA	TRBJ1-2	many	CASSTDLNYGYTF	TGTGCCAGCAGCACAGACCTTAACTATGGCTACACCTTC
TRBV18	NA	TRBJ2-3	NA	CASSPPRPSQDTQYF	TGTGCCAGCTCACCACCCCGGCCCAGCCAAGATACGCAGTATTTT
TRBV11-2	NA	TRBJ2-5	NA	CASSLVSDEETQYF	TGTGCCAGCAGCTTAGTATCGGATGAAGAGACCCAGTACTTC
TRBV20-1	NA	TRBJ2-1	few	CSARTYNEQFF	TGCAGTGCTAGAACTTACAATGAGCAGTTCTTC
TRBV29-1	NA	TRBJ2-7	many	CSVKALTVATEQYF	TGCAGCGTCAAGGCCCTTACCGTCGCCACCGAGCAGTACTTC